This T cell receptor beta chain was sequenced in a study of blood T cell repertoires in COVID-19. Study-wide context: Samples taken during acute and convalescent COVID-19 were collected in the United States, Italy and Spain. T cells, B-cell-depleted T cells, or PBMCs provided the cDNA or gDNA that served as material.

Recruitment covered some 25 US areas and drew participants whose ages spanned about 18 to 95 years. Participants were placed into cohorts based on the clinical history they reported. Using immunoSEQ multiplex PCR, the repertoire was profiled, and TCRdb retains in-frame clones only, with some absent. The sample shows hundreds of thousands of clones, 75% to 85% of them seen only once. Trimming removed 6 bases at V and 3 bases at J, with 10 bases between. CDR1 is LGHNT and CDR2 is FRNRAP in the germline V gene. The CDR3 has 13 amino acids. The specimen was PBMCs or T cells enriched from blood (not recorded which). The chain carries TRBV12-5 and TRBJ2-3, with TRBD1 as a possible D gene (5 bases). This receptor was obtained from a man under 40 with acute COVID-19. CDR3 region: CASGYQGTDTQYF. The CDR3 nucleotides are TGTGCTAGTGGCTACCAGGGAACAGATACGCAGTATTTT. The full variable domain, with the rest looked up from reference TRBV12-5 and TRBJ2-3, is DARVTQTPRHKVTEMGQEVTMRCQPILGHNTVFWYRQTMMQGLELLAYFRNRAPLDDSGMPKDRFSAEMPDATLATLKIQPSEPRDSAVYFCASGYQGTDTQYFGPGTRLTVL.